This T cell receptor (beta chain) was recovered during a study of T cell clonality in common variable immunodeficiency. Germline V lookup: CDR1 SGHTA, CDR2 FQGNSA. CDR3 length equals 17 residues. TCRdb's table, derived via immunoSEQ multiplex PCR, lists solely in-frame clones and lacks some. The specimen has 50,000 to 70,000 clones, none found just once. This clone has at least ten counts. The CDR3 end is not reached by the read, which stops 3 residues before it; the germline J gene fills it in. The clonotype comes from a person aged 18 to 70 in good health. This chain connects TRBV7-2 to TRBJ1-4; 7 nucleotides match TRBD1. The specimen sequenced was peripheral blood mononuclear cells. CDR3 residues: CASRLARGDRVSEKLFF. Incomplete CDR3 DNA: TGTGCAAGTCGCTTAGCCCGAGGCGACAGGGTGAGTGAAAAA.